This passage covers 14 T cell receptor beta chains from one sample sequenced in a study of chemoradiotherapy in HPV16-positive cancers (dated by TCRdb to the early 2020s). Receptor libraries were prepared by the immunoSEQ multiplex PCR assay. TCRdb obtained this table from immuneACCESS and retained in-frame rearrangements with V and J assigned. These tables miss some clones; where compared with another copy, unresolved V genes account for less than half of the shortfall, and the remainder is unexplained. The sample table lists under 650 clones, around four fifths of them with a count of one. The ten largest clones add up to 7% to 10% of the sample. The source material was tumor tissue, sampled from a patient who underwent chemoradiotherapy. The receptors here all came from a human donor with HPV-associated anogenital cancer.

This chain links TRBV18 with TRBJ2-7, with 14 bases that match TRBD2. CDR1 and CDR2 from the germline V gene are KGHSH and LQKENI. V was pared by 1 base and J by 0 bases, with 5 bases of the junction left unmatched. The CDR3 totals 18 residues. CDR3 region: CASSPRTSGGPFSYEQYF. The DNA of the CDR3 is TGTGCCAGCTCACCACGGACTAGCGGGGGGCCCTTCTCCTACGAGCAGTACTTC.

This clone was counted a single time. The V and J genes are TRBV5-4 and TRBJ2-2, with D uncertain. From germline, CDR1 is SGHNT and CDR2 YYREEE (reference sequence). The length of the CDR3 is 15 residues. Trimming took off 4 bases at V and 3 bases at J, with 13 bases between the two ends. CDR3 sequence reads: CASSPQALDTGELFF. DNA of the CDR3: TGTGCCAGCAGCCCGCAAGCCTTAGACACCGGGGAGCTGTTTTTT.

This clone was counted once. Here the CDR3 reads CASSPTGAEAFF. DNA for the CDR3: TGTGCCAGCAGCCCGACAGGGGCTGAAGCTTTCTTT. The rearrangement links TRBV11-2 to TRBJ1-1; 8 bases match TRBD1. V shed 5 bases, J shed 6 bases, and the junction held 2 bases outside the gene matches. The length of the CDR3 is 12 residues. Germline V CDR1 and CDR2: SGHAT, FQNNGV.

The DNA of the CDR3 is TGTGCCAGCATCTCAGTGGGGACTCTGGGGTATAACTATGGCTACACCTTC. This encodes CASISVGTLGYNYGYTF. The chain combines TRBV28 with TRBJ1-2, with TRBD1 as a possible D gene (5 bases). CDR1 is MDHEN and CDR2 is SYDVKM in the germline V gene. This CDR3 contains 17 residues. The V gene lost 7 bases and the J gene lost 1 base, with 22 bases spanning the gap.

The chain links TRBV6-5 to TRBJ2-7; the D call may be TRBD1 or TRBD2 (5 bases each). The germline gives CDR1 MNHEY, CDR2 SVGAGI. The CDR3 has 15 residues. The V gene lost 0 bases and the J gene lost 0 bases, with 9 bases spanning the gap. CDR3 amino acids: CASSYSSGSSYEQYF. The CDR3 bases are TGTGCCAGCAGTTACTCGTCAGGGAGCTCCTACGAGCAGTACTTC.

The chain employs TRBV7-9 and TRBJ1-1; D is possibly TRBD1 (6 bases). The ends were cut back, 3 bases at V and 4 bases at J, with 12 bases in the middle. Germline V gives CDR1 SEHNR, CDR2 FQNEAQ (reference sequence). This CDR3 contains 14 residues. This chain's CDR3 is CASSFGGAATEAFF. The CDR3 region has the DNA TGTGCCAGCAGCTTTGGGGGGGCTGCCACTGAAGCTTTCTTT.

This clone showed up just once. The gene calls are TRBV5-1 and TRBJ2-3, with TRBD2 as a possible D gene (6 bases). Germline V lookup: CDR1 SGHRS, CDR2 YFSETQ. Trimming pared 0 bases from V and 1 base from J, leaving 12 bases between. The CDR3 length is 16 residues. The CDR3, as DNA: TGCGCCAGCAGCTTGGCCGCGGGGTCGGGCACAGATACGCAGTATTTT. Translation gives CASSLAAGSGTDTQYF.

This chain links TRBV7-2 with TRBJ2-1; possible D gene TRBD2, 6 bases. Germline V gene sequence: CDR1 SGHTA, CDR2 FQGNSA. There are 15 residues in the CDR3. Trimming cost V 0 bases and J 7 bases, with 13 bases left between them. Here the CDR3 reads CASSLAGGAMNEQFF. In DNA form, the CDR3 reads TGTGCCAGCAGCTTAGCTGGCGGGGCTATGAATGAGCAGTTCTTC.

This chain uses TRBV11-2 with TRBJ2-2; TRBD2 matches at 10 bases. Per germline, CDR1 SGHAT and CDR2 FQNNGV. V lost 4 bases to trimming and J lost 5 bases; unmatched junction nucleotides: 13. The CDR3 has 18 amino acids. The CDR3 region has the DNA TGTGCCAGCAGCTCCGTTGGGGCTAGCGGGGGTGGAACCGGGGAGCTGTTTTTT. As protein: CASSSVGASGGGTGELFF.

The chain uses TRBV6-1 and TRBJ2-2; 9 nucleotides agree with TRBD1. Unmatched junction bases numbered 17, after V lost 4 bases and J lost 14 bases. Germline V gives CDR1 MNHNS, CDR2 SASEGT. This CDR3 spans 16 amino acids. The CDR3 here is CASSVTGTGSTRPLFF. DNA of the CDR3: TGTGCCAGCAGTGTTACCGGGACAGGGAGTACGAGGCCCCTGTTTTTT.

This chain connects TRBV5-6 to TRBJ2-5; D call uncertain. Looked up from germline, CDR1 is SGHDT and CDR2 is YYEEEE. The CDR3 covers 12 residues. V lost 6 bases and J lost 5, with 11 bases in between. The CDR3 is CASMGTGETQYF. In DNA form, the CDR3 reads TGTGCCAGCATGGGAACCGGGGAGACCCAGTACTTC.

Only a few counts were recorded for this clone. The chain has TRBV7-3 and TRBJ1-1; tentative D call: TRBD1 (6 bases). V dropped 0 bases and J dropped 5 bases, with 10 bases sitting between them. CDR3 size: 14 residues. CDR1 is SGHTA, CDR2 FQGTGA, per germline. In nucleotides, the CDR3 is TGTGCCAGCAGCTTAACGGGGGCCGGGACTGAAGCTTTCTTT. It is translated as CASSLTGAGTEAFF. Full variable domain (outside the CDR3, taken from reference TRBV7-3 and TRBJ1-1): GAGVSQTPSNKVTEKGKYVELRCDPISGHTALYWYRQSLGQGPEFLIYFQGTGAADDSGLPNDRFFAVRPEGSVSTLKIQRTERGDSAVYLCASSLTGAGTEAFFGQGTRLTVV.

In its sample, this clone was seen a few times. The chain has TRBV7-2 and TRBJ2-7; D is perhaps TRBD2 (5 bases). CDR1 is SGHTA, CDR2 FQGNSA, per germline. The CDR3 length is 14 residues. V was pared by 4 bases and J by 3 bases, with 13 bases between. The DNA of the CDR3 is TGTGCCAGCAGCTCGAGCGGTGGTAACTACGAGCAGTACTTC. This sequence encodes CASSSSGGNYEQYF.

V gene TRBV6-4 combines with J gene TRBJ2-3; TRBD2 matches at 11 bases. Looked up from germline, CDR1 is MRHNA and CDR2 is SNTAGT. After removal of 3 bases from V and 7 bases from J, the junction contained 6 bases not matched to a gene. The CDR3 covers 15 residues. DNA of the CDR3: TGTGCCAGCAGTGATGCTAGCGGGGGGACGAATACGCAGTATTTT. The encoded protein is CASSDASGGTNTQYF.